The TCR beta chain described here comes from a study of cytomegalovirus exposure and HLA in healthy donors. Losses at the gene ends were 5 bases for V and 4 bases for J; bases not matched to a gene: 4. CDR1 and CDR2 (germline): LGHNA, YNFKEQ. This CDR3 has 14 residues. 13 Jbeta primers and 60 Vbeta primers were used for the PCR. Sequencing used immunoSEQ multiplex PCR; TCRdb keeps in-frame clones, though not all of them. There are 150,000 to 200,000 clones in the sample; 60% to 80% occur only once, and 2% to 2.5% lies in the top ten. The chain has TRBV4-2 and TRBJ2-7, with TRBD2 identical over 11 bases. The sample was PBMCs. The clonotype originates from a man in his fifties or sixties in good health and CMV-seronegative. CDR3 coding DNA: TGTGCCAGCAGCTCACTAGCGGGAGCTTACGAGCAGTACTTC. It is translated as CASSSLAGAYEQYF.